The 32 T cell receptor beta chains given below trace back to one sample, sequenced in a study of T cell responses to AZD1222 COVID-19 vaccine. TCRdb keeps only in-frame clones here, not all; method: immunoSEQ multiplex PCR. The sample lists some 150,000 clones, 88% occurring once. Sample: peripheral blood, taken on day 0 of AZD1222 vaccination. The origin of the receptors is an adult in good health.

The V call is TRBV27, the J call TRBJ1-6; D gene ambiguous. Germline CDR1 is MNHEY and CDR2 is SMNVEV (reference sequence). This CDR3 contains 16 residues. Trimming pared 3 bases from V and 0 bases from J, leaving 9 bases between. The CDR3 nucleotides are TGTGCCAGCAGTTTGCTCGGGAGCTCCTATAATTCACCCCTCCACTTT. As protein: CASSLLGSSYNSPLHF.

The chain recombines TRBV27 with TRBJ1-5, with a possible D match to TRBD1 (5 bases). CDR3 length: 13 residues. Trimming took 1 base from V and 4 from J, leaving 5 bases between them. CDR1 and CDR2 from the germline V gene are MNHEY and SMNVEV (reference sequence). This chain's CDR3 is CASSLWGNQPQHF. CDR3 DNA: TGTGCCAGCAGTTTATGGGGGAATCAGCCCCAGCATTTT.

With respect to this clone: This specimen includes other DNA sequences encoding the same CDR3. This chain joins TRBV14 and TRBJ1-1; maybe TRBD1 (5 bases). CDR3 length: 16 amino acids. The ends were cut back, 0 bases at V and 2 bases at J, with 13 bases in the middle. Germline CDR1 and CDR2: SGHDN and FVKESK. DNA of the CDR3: TGTGCCAGCAGCCAAGATCCTTGGGGGAGAAACACTGAAGCTTTCTTT. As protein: CASSQDPWGRNTEAFF.

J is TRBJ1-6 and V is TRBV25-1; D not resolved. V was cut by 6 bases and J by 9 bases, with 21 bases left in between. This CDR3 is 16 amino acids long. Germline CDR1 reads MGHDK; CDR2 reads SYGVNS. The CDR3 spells CASRPPSSGISSPLHF. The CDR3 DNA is TGTGCCAGCAGGCCCCCGTCGTCGGGGATCAGTTCACCCCTCCACTTT.

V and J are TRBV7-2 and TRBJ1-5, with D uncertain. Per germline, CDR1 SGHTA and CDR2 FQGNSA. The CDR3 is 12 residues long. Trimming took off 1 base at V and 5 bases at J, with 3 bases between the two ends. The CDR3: CASSLVHQPQHF. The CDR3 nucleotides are TGTGCCAGCAGCTTAGTGCATCAGCCCCAGCATTTT.

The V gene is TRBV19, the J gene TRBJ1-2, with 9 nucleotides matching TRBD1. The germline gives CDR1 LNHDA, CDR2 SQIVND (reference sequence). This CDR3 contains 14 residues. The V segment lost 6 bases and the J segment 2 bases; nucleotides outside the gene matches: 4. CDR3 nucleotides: TGTGCCAGTAGGGGGACAGGGCCCAACTATGGCTACACCTTC. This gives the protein CASRGTGPNYGYTF.

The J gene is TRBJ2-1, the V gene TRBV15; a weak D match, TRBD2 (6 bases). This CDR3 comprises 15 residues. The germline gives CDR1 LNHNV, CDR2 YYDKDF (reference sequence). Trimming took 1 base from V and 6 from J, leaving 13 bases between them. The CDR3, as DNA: TGTGCCACCAGCAGAGGGAGGGGAGGTAGCAATGAGCAGTTCTTC. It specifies CATSRGRGGSNEQFF.

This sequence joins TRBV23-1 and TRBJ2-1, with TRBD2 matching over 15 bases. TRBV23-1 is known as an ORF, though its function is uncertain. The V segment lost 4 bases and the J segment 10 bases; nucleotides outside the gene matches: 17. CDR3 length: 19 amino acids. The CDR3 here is CASSPGLAGGPFGTSEQFF. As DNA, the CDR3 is TGCGCCAGCAGTCCAGGACTAGCGGGAGGGCCTTTCGGCACAAGCGAGCAGTTCTTC.

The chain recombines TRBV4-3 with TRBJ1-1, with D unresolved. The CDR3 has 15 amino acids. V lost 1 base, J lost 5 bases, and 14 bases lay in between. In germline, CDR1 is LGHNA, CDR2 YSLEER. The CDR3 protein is CASSQGVRKGTEAFF. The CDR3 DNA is TGCGCCAGCAGCCAAGGAGTCAGAAAAGGAACTGAAGCTTTCTTT.

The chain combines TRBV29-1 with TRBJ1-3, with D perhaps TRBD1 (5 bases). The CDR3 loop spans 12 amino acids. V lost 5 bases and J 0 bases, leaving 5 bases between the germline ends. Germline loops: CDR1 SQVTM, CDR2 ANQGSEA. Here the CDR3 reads CSVTGSGNTIYF. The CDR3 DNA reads TGCAGCGTTACAGGCTCTGGAAACACCATATATTTT. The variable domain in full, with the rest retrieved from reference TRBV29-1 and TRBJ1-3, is SAVISQKPSRDICQRGTSLTIQCQVDSQVTMMFWYRQQPGQSLTLIATANQGSEATYESGFVIDKFPISRPNLTFSTLTVSNMSPEDSSIYLCSVTGSGNTIYFGEGSWLTVV.

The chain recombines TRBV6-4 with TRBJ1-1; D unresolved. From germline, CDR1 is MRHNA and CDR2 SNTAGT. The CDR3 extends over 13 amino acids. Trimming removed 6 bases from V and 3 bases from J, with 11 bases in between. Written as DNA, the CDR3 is TGTGCCAGCAGCTTGACGCAGTACACTGAAGCTTTCTTT. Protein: CASSLTQYTEAFF.

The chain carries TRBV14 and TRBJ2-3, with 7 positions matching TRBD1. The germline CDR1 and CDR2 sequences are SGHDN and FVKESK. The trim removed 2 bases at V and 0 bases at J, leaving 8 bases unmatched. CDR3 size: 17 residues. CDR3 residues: CASSQTTGTFSTDTQYF. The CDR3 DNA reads TGTGCCAGCAGCCAAACGACAGGGACCTTCAGCACAGATACGCAGTATTTT.

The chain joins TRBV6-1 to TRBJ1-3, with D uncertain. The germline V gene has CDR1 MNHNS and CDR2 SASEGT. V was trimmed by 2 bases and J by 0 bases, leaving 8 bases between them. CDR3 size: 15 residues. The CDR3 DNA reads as TGTGCCAGCAGTGAACCCCTCGCCTCTGGAAACACCATATATTTT. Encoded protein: CASSEPLASGNTIYF.

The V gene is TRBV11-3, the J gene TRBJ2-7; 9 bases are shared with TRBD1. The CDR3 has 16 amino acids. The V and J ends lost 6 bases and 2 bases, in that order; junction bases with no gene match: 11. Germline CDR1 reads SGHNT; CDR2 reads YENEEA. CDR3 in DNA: TGTGCCAGCAGTAGGGAGGGGGGACAGGGAACCTACGAGCAGTACTTC. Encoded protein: CASSREGGQGTYEQYF.

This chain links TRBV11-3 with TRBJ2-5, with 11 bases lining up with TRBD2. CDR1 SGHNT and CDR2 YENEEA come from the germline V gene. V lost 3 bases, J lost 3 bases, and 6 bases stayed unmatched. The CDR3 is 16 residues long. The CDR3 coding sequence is TGTGCCAGCAGCTTTGCGGGACTAGCGGTTAAAGAGACCCAGTACTTC. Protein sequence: CASSFAGLAVKETQYF.

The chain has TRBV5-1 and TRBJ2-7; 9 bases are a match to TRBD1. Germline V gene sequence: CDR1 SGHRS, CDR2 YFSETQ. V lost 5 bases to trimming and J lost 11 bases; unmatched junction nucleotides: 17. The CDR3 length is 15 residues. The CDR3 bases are TGCGCCAGCAGTAGGACAGGGGACACCCGGGCGTTGGAGTACTTC. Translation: CASSRTGDTRALEYF.

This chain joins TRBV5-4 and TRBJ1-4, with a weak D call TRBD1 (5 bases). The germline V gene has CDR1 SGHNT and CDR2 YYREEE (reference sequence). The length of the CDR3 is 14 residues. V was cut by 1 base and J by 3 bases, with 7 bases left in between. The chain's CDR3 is CASSLKQANEKLFF. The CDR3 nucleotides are TGTGCCAGCAGCTTGAAACAGGCTAATGAAAAACTGTTTTTT.

The CDR3 bases are TGTGCCAGCAGTTTTGGGCAGACCTACACCTTC. Translating gives CASSFGQTYTF. The J gene is TRBJ1-2, the V gene TRBV12-3 or TRBV12-4; D unresolved. This CDR3 has 11 amino acids. The V end lost 3 bases, the J end lost 10 bases, and 9 bases lay between the germline ends.

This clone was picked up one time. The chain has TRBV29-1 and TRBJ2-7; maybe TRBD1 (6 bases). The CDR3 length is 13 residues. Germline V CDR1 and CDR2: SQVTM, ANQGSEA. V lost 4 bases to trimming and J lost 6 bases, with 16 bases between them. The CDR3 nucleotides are TGCAGCGTTGGTTCTGGGGGCACCGGCGAGCAGTACTTC. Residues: CSVGSGGTGEQYF.

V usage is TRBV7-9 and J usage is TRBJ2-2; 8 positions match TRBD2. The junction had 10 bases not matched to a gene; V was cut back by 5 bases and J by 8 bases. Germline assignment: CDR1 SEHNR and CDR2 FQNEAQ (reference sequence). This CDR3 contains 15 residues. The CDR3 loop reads CASSPPGLVDGELFF. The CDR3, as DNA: TGTGCCAGCAGCCCCCCGGGACTAGTGGATGGGGAGCTGTTTTTT.

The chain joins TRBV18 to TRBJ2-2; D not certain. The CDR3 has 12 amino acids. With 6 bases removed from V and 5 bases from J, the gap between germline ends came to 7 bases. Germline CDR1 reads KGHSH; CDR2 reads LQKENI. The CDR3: CASSLRTGELFF. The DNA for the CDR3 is TGTGCCAGCTCCCTACGTACCGGGGAGCTGTTTTTT.

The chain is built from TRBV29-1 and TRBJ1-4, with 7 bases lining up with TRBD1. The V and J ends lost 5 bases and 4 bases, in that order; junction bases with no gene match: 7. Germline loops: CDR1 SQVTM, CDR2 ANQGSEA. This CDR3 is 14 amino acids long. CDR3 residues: CSVLPRDSNEKLFF. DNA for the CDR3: TGCAGCGTTCTCCCCCGGGACAGTAATGAAAAACTGTTTTTT.

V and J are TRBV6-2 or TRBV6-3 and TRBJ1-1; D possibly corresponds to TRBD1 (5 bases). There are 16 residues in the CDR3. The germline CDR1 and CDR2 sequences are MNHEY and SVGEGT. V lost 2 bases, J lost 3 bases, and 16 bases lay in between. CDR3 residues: CASSYGGSGGDTEAFF. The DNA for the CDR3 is TGTGCCAGCAGTTACGGTGGCTCGGGGGGAGACACTGAAGCTTTCTTT.

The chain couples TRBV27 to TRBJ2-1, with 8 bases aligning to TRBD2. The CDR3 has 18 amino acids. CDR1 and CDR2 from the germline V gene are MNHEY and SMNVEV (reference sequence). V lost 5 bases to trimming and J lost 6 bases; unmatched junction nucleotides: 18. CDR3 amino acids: CASSRYGVSGSGVNEQFF. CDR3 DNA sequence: TGTGCCAGCAGTCGATATGGGGTGAGCGGGAGTGGTGTCAATGAGCAGTTCTTC.

CDR3 residues: CASSLWTGTTEAFF. The DNA for the CDR3 is TGTGCCAGCAGTTTATGGACAGGGACCACTGAAGCTTTCTTT. This chain joins TRBV28 and TRBJ1-1; 7 bases agree with TRBD1. The germline V gene encodes CDR1 MDHEN and CDR2 SYDVKM. J gave up 4 bases and V 0 bases, and 2 bases lay outside the gene matches. This CDR3 region has 14 residues.

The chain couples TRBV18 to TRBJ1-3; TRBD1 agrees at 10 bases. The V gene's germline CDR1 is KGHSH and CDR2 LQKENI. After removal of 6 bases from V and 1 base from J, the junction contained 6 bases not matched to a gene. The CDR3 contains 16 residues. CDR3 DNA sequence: TGTGCCAGCTCCCCGGCGGGACAGGGGTCTGGAAACACCATATATTTT. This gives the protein CASSPAGQGSGNTIYF.

This CDR3 reads CASSTRATNTEAFF. CDR3 nucleotide sequence: TGTGCCAGTAGTACGCGGGCCACGAACACTGAAGCTTTCTTT. The V gene is TRBV19, the J gene TRBJ1-1; no clear D. CDR1 and CDR2 from the germline V gene are LNHDA and SQIVND (reference sequence). The CDR3 has 14 residues. V gave up 4 bases and J gave up 1 base, with 10 bases separating them.

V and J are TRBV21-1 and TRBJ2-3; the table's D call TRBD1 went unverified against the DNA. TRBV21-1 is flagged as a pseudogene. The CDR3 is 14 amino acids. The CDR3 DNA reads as TGTGCCAGCAGCAGGACAGGGGTTTTAGATACGCAGTATTTT. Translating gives CASSRTGVLDTQYF.

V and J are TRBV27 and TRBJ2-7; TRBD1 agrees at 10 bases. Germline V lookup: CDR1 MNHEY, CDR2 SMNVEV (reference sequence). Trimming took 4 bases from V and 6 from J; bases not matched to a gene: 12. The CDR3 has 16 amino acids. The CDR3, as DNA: TGTGCCAGCAGTTCGGGACAGGGGCCCCCTGGAAGCGAGCAGTACTTC. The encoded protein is CASSSGQGPPGSEQYF.

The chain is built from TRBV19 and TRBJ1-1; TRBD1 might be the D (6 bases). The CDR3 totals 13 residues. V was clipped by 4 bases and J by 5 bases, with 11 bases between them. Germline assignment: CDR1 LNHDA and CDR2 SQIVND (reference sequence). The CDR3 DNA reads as TGTGCCAGTAGTACCGGGGACAAGACTGAAGCTTTCTTT. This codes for CASSTGDKTEAFF.

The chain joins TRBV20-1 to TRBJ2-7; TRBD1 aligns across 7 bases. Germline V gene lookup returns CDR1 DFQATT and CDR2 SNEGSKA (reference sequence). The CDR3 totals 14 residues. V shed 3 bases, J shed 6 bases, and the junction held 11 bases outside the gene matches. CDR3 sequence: CSASDWGTEAEQYF. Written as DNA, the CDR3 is TGCAGTGCTAGTGACTGGGGGACAGAAGCCGAGCAGTACTTC.

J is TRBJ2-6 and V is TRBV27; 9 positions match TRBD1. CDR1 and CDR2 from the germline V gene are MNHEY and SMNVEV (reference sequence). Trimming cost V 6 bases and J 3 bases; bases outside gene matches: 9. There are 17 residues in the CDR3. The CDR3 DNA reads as TGTGCCAGCAGGGCTCGGGACAGGGTTGGTGGGGCCAACGTCCTGACTTTC. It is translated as CASRARDRVGGANVLTF.